Presented here are 30 T cell receptor beta chains from one specimen sequenced in a study of regulatory T cells in long-lasting Graves disease. Both iRepertoire HTBI primers and Arm-PCR of CDR3 regions were used to build the TCR beta libraries. TCRdb analysed the multiplex PCR reads with MiXCR anew, one entry per CDR3 protein. This table has about 520,000 distinct CDR3 sequences, more than 10% appearing once. Time point here: newly diagnosed GD, antithyroid drugs for less than 3 months. The TCR library was made from RNA that had been extracted from PBMCs in TRIzol. The same sample was also studied in work on T cells in Graves' hyperthyroidism and ophthalmopathy.

This sample comprised peripheral blood mononuclear cells (PBMCs), obtained at new diagnosis, from a patient treated with antithyroid drugs. The receptors were gathered from a woman in her thirties with Graves disease.

This clonotype showed up many times. The J gene is TRBJ2-3, the V gene TRBV27, with D perhaps TRBD2 (6 bases). Germline V gene data show CDR1 as MNHEY and CDR2 as SMNVEV (reference sequence). The V end lost 0 bases, the J end lost 2 bases, and 9 bases lay between the germline ends. The CDR3 runs 15 residues. The CDR3 protein is CASSLSWDSTDTQYF. The DNA for the CDR3 is TGTGCCAGCAGTTTATCCTGGGACTCCACAGATACGCAGTATTTT.

This clonotype was recorded many times. Since a much larger clone is just one base distant, this may be a read error. The chain is built from TRBV2 and TRBJ2-3; the match to TRBD2 covers 8 bases. Losses at the gene ends were 7 bases for V and 0 bases for J; bases not matched to a gene: 3. Germline V CDR1 and CDR2: SNHLY, FYNNEI. The CDR3 consists of 14 residues. This chain's CDR3 is CASKASGSTDTQYF. The CDR3, as DNA: TGTGCCAGCAAGGCTAGCGGGAGCACAGATACGCAGTATTTT.

This clonotype was seen ten or more times. One end of the junction varies from germline; a read error may be responsible. This chain connects TRBV10-2 to TRBJ2-1, with D possibly matching TRBD1 (7 bases). The CDR3 has 14 amino acids. The germline CDR1 and CDR2 sequences are WSHSY and SAAADI. The DNA for the CDR3 is TGTGCCAGCAGTGAACGGCCCCAGGGGGGTGAGCAGTTCTTC. Its protein is CASSERPQGGEQFF.

This chain links TRBV11-2 with TRBJ1-1; no clear D. With 8 bases removed from V and 7 bases from J, the gap between germline ends came to 17 bases. This CDR3 has 13 residues. The germline CDR1 and CDR2 sequences are SGHAT and FQNNGV. CDR3 coding DNA: TGTGCCAGCTCCCCTCCTGGACGAGTTGAAGCTTTCTTT. Amino acids: CASSPPGRVEAFF.

This clonotype was seen many times. The chain employs TRBV3-1 and TRBJ1-6, with TRBD1 as a possible D gene (5 bases). The germline V gene has CDR1 LGHDT and CDR2 YNNKEL (reference sequence). This CDR3 comprises 14 residues. V was clipped by 4 bases and J by 10 bases, with 14 bases between them. CDR3 loop: CASSLPGANSPLHF. CDR3 sequence (DNA): TGTGCCAGCAGCCTCCCCGGGGCGAACTCACCCCTCCACTTT.

This clonotype was seen at least ten times. The chain couples TRBV2 to TRBJ2-2; tentatively, D is TRBD1 or TRBD2 (6 bases each). CDR3 length equals 15 residues. Germline CDR1 reads SNHLY; CDR2 reads FYNNEI. V shed 2 bases and J shed 4 bases, with 11 bases lying between them. The DNA for the CDR3 is TGTGCCAGCAGTGAACAGGGGAGGCTCACCGGGGAGCTGTTTTTT. As protein: CASSEQGRLTGELFF.

In the case of this clonotype: A much larger clonotype is one base distant, so this may be a read error. The chain uses TRBV24-1 and TRBJ2-7, with 11 bases matching TRBD1. CDR1 KGHDR and CDR2 SFDVKD come from the germline V gene. Trimming at V came to 5 bases and at J to 7 bases, leaving 6 bases not matched to a gene. The CDR3 runs 14 residues. The CDR3 protein is CATSGTGGKNEQYF. The CDR3 bases are TGTGCCACCAGTGGGACAGGGGGCAAGAATGAGCAGTACTTC.

The rearrangement uses TRBV5-5 and TRBJ2-7; D is possibly TRBD2 (5 bases). The CDR3 covers 14 residues. The germline gives CDR1 SGHKS, CDR2 YYEKEE (reference sequence). Trimming took 1 base from V and 2 from J, leaving 10 bases between them. The CDR3 DNA sequence: TGTGCCAGCAGCTTGTGGGCGGGCACCTACGAGCAGTACTTC. Encoded protein: CASSLWAGTYEQYF.

This clonotype was observed a few times. This chain links TRBV30 with TRBJ2-2, with no clear D. The germline V and J ends were trimmed by 1 base and 3 bases, with 6 bases remaining between them. The germline gives CDR1 GTSNPN, CDR2 SVGIG (reference sequence). The CDR3 is 13 amino acids. DNA of the CDR3: TGTGCCTGGAGTGAATGGGACACCGGGGAGCTGTTTTTT. As protein: CAWSEWDTGELFF. Looking up the rest from reference TRBV30 and TRBJ2-2 gives the full variable domain: SQTIHQWPATLVQPVGSPLSLECTVEGTSNPNLYWYRQAAGRGLQLLFYSVGIGQISSEVPQNLSASRPQDRQFILSSKKLLLSDSGFYLCAWSEWDTGELFFGEGSRLTVL.

The chain joins TRBV5-1 to TRBJ2-5, with D perhaps TRBD1 (5 bases). The CDR3 has 16 residues. In germline, CDR1 is SGHRS, CDR2 YFSETQ. V was shortened by 1 base and J by 4 bases, with 17 bases between the two germline ends. The CDR3 loop is CASSLWPPLQGETQYF. CDR3 DNA: TGCGCCAGCAGCTTGTGGCCCCCTCTCCAGGGAGAGACCCAGTACTTC. Full variable domain (remainder filled in from reference TRBV5-1 and TRBJ2-5): KAGVTQTPRYLIKTRGQQVTLSCSPISGHRSVSWYQQTPGQGLQFLFEYFSETQRNKGNFPGRFSGRQFSNSRSEMNVSTLELGDSALYLCASSLWPPLQGETQYFGPGTRLLVL.

The chain employs TRBV7-8 and TRBJ1-4; D gene ambiguous. Germline V CDR1 and CDR2: SGHVS, FQNEAQ. Between the trimmed V and J ends, which lost 0 bases and 3 bases, there was a span of 8 bases. The CDR3 totals 15 residues. Here the CDR3 DNA reads TGTGCCAGCAGCTTAGCGGTGCAGGCTAATGAAAAACTGTTTTTT. Its protein product is CASSLAVQANEKLFF. The full variable domain, with the rest looked up from reference TRBV7-8 and TRBJ1-4, is GAGVSQSPRYKVAKRGQDVALRCDPISGHVSLFWYQQALGQGPEFLTYFQNEAQLDKSGLPSDRFFAERPEGSVSTLKIQRTQQEDSAVYLCASSLAVQANEKLFFGSGTQLSVL.

The table lists this clonotype with many counts. This sequence joins TRBV6-2 or TRBV6-3 and TRBJ2-5; 8 bases map to TRBD1. The CDR3 covers 15 residues. V trimming: 5 bases; J trimming: 5 bases; junction bases outside the gene matches: 10. Looked up from germline, CDR1 is MNHEY and CDR2 is SVGEGT. The CDR3 nucleotides are TGTGCCAGCAGTGAAGATCAGGGGGCAGGGGAGACCCAGTACTTC. It yields the protein CASSEDQGAGETQYF.

This clonotype was counted at least ten times. The chain combines TRBV6-2 or TRBV6-3 with TRBJ2-3; the match to TRBD1 covers 7 bases. V gave up 11 bases and J gave up 0 bases; unmatched junction bases: 5. The CDR3 loop spans 13 amino acids. CDR1 is MNHEY and CDR2 is SVGEGT in the germline V gene. The CDR3 nucleotides read TGTGCCTCGCAGGGACAGAGCACAGATACGCAGTATTTT. This encodes CASQGQSTDTQYF.

The V and J genes are TRBV19 and TRBJ1-5; D call uncertain. V lost 4 bases to trimming and J lost 2 bases, with 9 bases between them. This CDR3 is built from 14 residues. Germline V gene sequence: CDR1 LNHDA, CDR2 SQIVND (reference sequence). The CDR3 DNA follows: TGTGCCAGTAGTACACAACGAGGCAATCAGCCCCAGCATTTT. This encodes CASSTQRGNQPQHF.

The chain joins TRBV25-1 to TRBJ2-1; 12 nucleotides match TRBD1. Trimming removed 8 bases from V and 12 bases from J; junction bases left unmatched: 17. Germline V gene data show CDR1 as MGHDK and CDR2 as SYGVNS. This CDR3 is 16 amino acids long. CDR3 coding DNA: TGTGCCAGCGGTACCCTATCCGGGACAGGGGGCCCGGGGCAGTTCTTC. It is translated as CASGTLSGTGGPGQFF.

This clonotype was recorded at least ten times. The chain has TRBV28 and TRBJ1-2; tentative D call: TRBD1 (6 bases). Germline V lookup: CDR1 MDHEN, CDR2 SYDVKM. This CDR3 comprises 14 residues. V was trimmed by 5 bases and J by 6 bases, leaving 16 bases between them. The CDR3 here is CASSNRVGVDGYTF. The CDR3 nucleotides are TGTGCCAGCAGTAACAGGGTCGGGGTAGATGGCTACACCTTC.

This clonotype came up many times. V gene TRBV6-5 combines with J gene TRBJ1-1, with D perhaps TRBD1 (6 bases). Trimming removed 3 bases from V and 1 base from J, with 9 bases in between. Germline V gives CDR1 MNHEY, CDR2 SVGAGI. This CDR3 is built from 14 residues. The CDR3: CASSYQGPNTEAFF. The CDR3 DNA follows: TGTGCCAGCAGTTATCAGGGGCCGAACACTGAAGCTTTCTTT.

The chain combines TRBV20-1 with TRBJ1-1; 7 bases are shared with TRBD1. Germline-derived CDR1 and CDR2 are DFQATT and SNEGSKA (reference sequence). The CDR3 is made up of 14 amino acids. V lost 8 bases, J lost 1 base, and 10 bases stayed unmatched. CDR3 coding DNA: TGCAGTACCACAGGGGACCGGGGGAACACTGAAGCTTTCTTT. Protein: CSTTGDRGNTEAFF.

The chain is built from TRBV2 and TRBJ1-5; D remains ambiguous. Germline V gene sequence: CDR1 SNHLY, CDR2 FYNNEI. The CDR3 is made up of 15 amino acids. The V and J ends lost 5 bases and 7 bases respectively, with 18 bases between them. DNA for the CDR3: TGTGCCAGCAGTCTCGCACCGGGCACTCCCCAGCCCCAGCATTTT. Protein product: CASSLAPGTPQPQHF.

Ten or more counts support this clonotype. The rearrangement links TRBV20-1 to TRBJ2-3; tentative D call: TRBD2 (6 bases). This CDR3 comprises 14 residues. CDR1 DFQATT and CDR2 SNEGSKA come from the germline V gene (reference sequence). V lost 5 bases and J 4 bases, leaving 16 bases between the germline ends. In nucleotides, the CDR3 is TGCAGTGCTGCGGGACGTCAAGGGGCAGATACGCAGTATTTT. Translation: CSAAGRQGADTQYF.

The table lists this clonotype with a few counts. The chain has TRBV7-9 and TRBJ2-2; possible D gene TRBD2, 5 bases. This CDR3 is built from 15 residues. Germline lookup yields CDR1 SEHNR and CDR2 FQNEAQ (reference sequence). The germline V and J ends were trimmed by 8 bases and 4 bases, with 17 bases remaining between them. This CDR3 reads CASGPPAGFTGELFF. As DNA, the CDR3 is TGTGCCAGCGGGCCCCCGGCGGGTTTCACCGGGGAGCTGTTTTTT.

This rearrangement joins TRBV15 to TRBJ1-1; D uncertain. Trimming removed 4 bases at V and 4 bases at J, with 16 bases between. The CDR3 is 15 amino acids. Germline assignment: CDR1 LNHNV and CDR2 YYDKDF (reference sequence). In DNA, the CDR3 is TGTGCCACCAGCAATGGGGAAGGCCTGATCACTGAAGCTTTCTTT. Encoded protein: CATSNGEGLITEAFF.

This clonotype was found many times. The V gene is TRBV19, the J gene TRBJ1-2, with unresolved D. Trimming pared 3 bases from V and 0 bases from J, leaving 11 bases between. Germline assignment: CDR1 LNHDA and CDR2 SQIVND (reference sequence). The CDR3 length is 15 residues. The CDR3 is CASSIVGIANYGYTF. The CDR3 nucleotides are TGTGCCAGTAGTATTGTGGGGATCGCTAACTATGGCTACACCTTC.

A word on this clonotype: One end of the junction is discordant with germline, which a read error may explain. V gene TRBV10-3 combines with J gene TRBJ1-4; D remains ambiguous. Germline CDR1 is ENHRY and CDR2 is SYGVKD. There are 16 residues in the CDR3. The CDR3 nucleotides are TGTGCCATCAGTGAGTCGTCAGGCCAAGTAAATGAAAAACTGTCTTTT. Its translation: CAISESSGQVNEKLSF.

A few counts support this clonotype. This sequence joins TRBV5-5 and TRBJ2-1; D not resolved. The CDR3 contains 12 residues. Germline CDR1 is SGHKS and CDR2 is YYEKEE (reference sequence). V lost 4 bases, J lost 12 bases, and 14 bases lay in between. The CDR3 spells CASSLGSSGQFF. The CDR3 coding sequence is TGTGCCAGCAGCCTCGGTAGTAGTGGGCAGTTCTTC.

This chain joins TRBV11-2 and TRBJ2-1; D is unclear. This CDR3 contains 14 residues. V lost 5 bases and J 4 bases, leaving 12 bases between the germline ends. Germline V gene sequence: CDR1 SGHAT, CDR2 FQNNGV. CDR3 bases: TGTGCCAGCAGCCCCGACCGCCCGTACAATGAGCAGTTCTTC. Translation: CASSPDRPYNEQFF.

This clonotype was counted many times. V usage is TRBV7-9 and J usage is TRBJ1-1; no clear D. The CDR3 is 12 residues long. In germline, CDR1 is SEHNR, CDR2 FQNEAQ (reference sequence). Trimming took 3 bases from V and 6 from J, leaving 8 bases between them. The CDR3 bases are TGTGCCAGCAGCTTTGTTGGACCTGAAGCTTTCTTT. Encoded protein: CASSFVGPEAFF.

In its sample, this clonotype was seen many times. The CDR3 reads CASRDRNQPQHF. The CDR3 nucleotides read TGTGCCAGCAGGGACCGAAATCAGCCCCAGCATTTT. The chain carries TRBV2 and TRBJ1-5; D not certain. The CDR3 sequence is 12 residues long. Germline CDR1 SNHLY, CDR2 FYNNEI. The V gene lost 6 bases and the J gene lost 4 bases, with 7 bases spanning the gap.

CDR3 region: CASSSLTLESGNTIYF. The CDR3 nucleotides are TGCGCCAGCAGCTCCCTTACCTTAGAATCTGGAAACACCATATATTTT. The chain couples TRBV5-1 to TRBJ1-3; D is ambiguous. Between the trimmed V and J ends, which lost 3 bases and 1 base, there was a span of 14 bases. The CDR3 is made up of 16 amino acids. Germline V gene data show CDR1 as SGHRS and CDR2 as YFSETQ.

Ten or more counts support this clonotype. This chain joins TRBV2 and TRBJ2-1; 10 nucleotides align to TRBD2. Germline CDR1 and CDR2: SNHLY and FYNNEI. J was trimmed by 9 bases and V by 6 bases; bases with no gene match: 8. The CDR3 totals 14 residues. In nucleotides, the CDR3 is TGTGCCAGCAGGAGGTCTAGCGGGAGTCTTGAGCAGTTCTTC. It yields the protein CASRRSSGSLEQFF.